Sequencing of this T cell receptor (beta chain) was carried out in a study of blood T cell repertoires in COVID-19. The wider study: The analysed material was cDNA or gDNA that came from T cells, B-cell-depleted T cells, or PBMCs.

In the authors' methods: Amplification with reference gene primers provided the estimates of nucleated cell counts. Sequencing was performed with immunoSEQ multiplex PCR; in TCRdb, only in-frame clones are kept and a portion is missing. That table gives V, J and clone size, and the DNA gave D and trimming. The profile shows about 170,000 clones, 88% of them singletons. With 2 bases removed from V and 4 bases from J, the gap between germline ends came to 5 bases. The CDR3 runs 12 residues. Germline V lookup: CDR1 ENHRY, CDR2 SYGVKD. This rearrangement joins TRBV10-3 to TRBJ1-2; D is uncertain. The sequencing sample was made of peripheral blood. This TCR came from a man between 60 and 75 years old with acute or convalescent COVID-19. Written as DNA, the CDR3 is TGTGCCATCAGTGAGGGCGGCTATGGCTACACCTTC. It yields the protein CAISEGGYGYTF.